This T cell receptor (beta chain) originates from a study of blood T cell repertoires in COVID-19. J was trimmed by 3 bases and V by 7 bases; bases with no gene match: 13. Per the germline V gene, CDR1 is MDHEN and CDR2 is SYDVKM. The length of the CDR3 is 17 residues. The assay was immunoSEQ multiplex PCR, and TCRdb's table has in-frame clones only and misses some. The sample yields around 470,000 clones, about 92% seen once. Sequencing was performed on PBMCs or T cells enriched from blood (not recorded which). This sequence originates from a man between 18 and 35 years old who had recovered from COVID-19. The J gene is TRBJ1-3, the V gene TRBV28; TRBD1 aligns across 9 bases. This CDR3 reads CASKTLIQGANGNTIYF. DNA of the CDR3: TGTGCCAGCAAGACACTCATACAGGGGGCTAATGGAAACACCATATATTTT.